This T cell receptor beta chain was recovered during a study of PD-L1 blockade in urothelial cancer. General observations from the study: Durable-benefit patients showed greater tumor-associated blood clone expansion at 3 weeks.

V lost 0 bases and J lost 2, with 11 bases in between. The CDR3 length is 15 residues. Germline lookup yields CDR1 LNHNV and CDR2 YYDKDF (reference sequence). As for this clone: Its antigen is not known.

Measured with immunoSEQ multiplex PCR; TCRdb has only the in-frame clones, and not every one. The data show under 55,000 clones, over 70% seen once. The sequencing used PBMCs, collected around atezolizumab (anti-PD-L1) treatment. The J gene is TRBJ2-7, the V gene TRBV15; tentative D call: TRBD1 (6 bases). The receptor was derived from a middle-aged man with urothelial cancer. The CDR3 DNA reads TGTGCCACCAGCAGAGAACAGGACAGAGCCTACGAGCAGTACTTC. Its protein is CATSREQDRAYEQYF.